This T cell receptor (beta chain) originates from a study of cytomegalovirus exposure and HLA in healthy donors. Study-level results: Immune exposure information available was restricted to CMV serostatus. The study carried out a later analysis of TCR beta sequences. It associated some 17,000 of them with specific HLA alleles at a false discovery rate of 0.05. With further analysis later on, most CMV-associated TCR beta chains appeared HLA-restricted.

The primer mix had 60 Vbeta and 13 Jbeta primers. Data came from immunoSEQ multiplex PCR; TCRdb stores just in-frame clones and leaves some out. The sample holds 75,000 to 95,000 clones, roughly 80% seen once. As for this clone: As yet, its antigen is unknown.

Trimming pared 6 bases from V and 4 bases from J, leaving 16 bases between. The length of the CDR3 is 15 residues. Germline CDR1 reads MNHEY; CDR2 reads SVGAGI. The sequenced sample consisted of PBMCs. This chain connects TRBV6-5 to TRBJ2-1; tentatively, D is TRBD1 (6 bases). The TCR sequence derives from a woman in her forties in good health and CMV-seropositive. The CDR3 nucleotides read TGTGCCAGCAGCCTACAGGGATTTGATTACAATGAGCAGTTCTTC. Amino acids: CASSLQGFDYNEQFF.